This T cell receptor beta chain was observed in a study of human T cells and chemical hapten exposure (dated by TCRdb to the early 2020s). A note on the overall study: For sensitization, 2% DPC in acetone was applied to a roughly 2 cm by roughly 2 cm area of upper inner arm skin. Weekly therapeutic DPC doses were additionally applied to the scalp of patients throughout the roughly 25-week study period. For TCR sequencing, blood came from about 29 alopecia patients at anywhere from one to four time points (pre-sensitization, 2, 6 and 24 weeks). Patch testing was done on the upper back using Finn chambers containing 0.01% DPC, and results were scored after 6 days according to International Contact Dermatitis Research Group standards. The libraries were sequenced as a pool, and the TCR yield per sample differed mostly because of small variations in library volumes within the pool. In alopecia patients, the study followed how the peripheral blood TCR repertoire changed in vivo over primary and secondary sensitization to diphenylcyclopropenone (DPC), a hapten. Blood samples were taken from patients before sensitization (week 0) and then at 2, 6 and about 24 weeks after DPC sensitization. The mostly female patient cohort included alopecia areata with under or over 50% scalp involvement, alopecia totalis and alopecia universalis.

The library came from RACE. TCRdb records NextSeq 500 as the sequencer. Library preparation attached unique molecular identifiers to individual cDNA molecules for quantitative, reproducible TCR counting. For every blood RNA sample, sequencing covered both the TCR alpha and TCR beta chains. As for the authors' bioinformatics: Samples had a median of roughly 98,000 TCRs, with a range from about 23,224 to 750,000. The Decombinator software suite was used to annotate the V, J and CDR3 of the TCR reads. To make PS versus PT1 abundance plots, every sample was subsampled to the same number of TCRs (28,000). TCRs were defined as expanded if absent before sensitization and observed at least eight times at the 2-week time point. TCRdb handled the public reads itself, with Q25 trimming in fastp and clone calling in MiXCR, and kept productive beta chains. Each CDR3 protein appears once, grouped with its most common genes and DNA. The V and J calls reflect TCRdb's pipeline rather than the authors' work. The sample table shows a few hundred thousand distinct CDR3 sequences, and nearly 6.5% are seen once. In total, the top ten clones hold under 7% of the sample.

On the study overall, not on this receptor specifically: Significantly more large CDR3 similarity clusters were formed by expanded TCRs than by pre-sensitization or healthy control sets, consistent with antigen-driven responses. After repeated subsampling, changes were observed in the strength of the expansion versus patch-test correlation and in the threshold at which the correlation became significant. No change with DPC sensitization was found in the number of TCRs above 1 in 1000 frequency, and no evidence of global repertoire structure alterations was found. A positive correlation was found between the number of PT1 expanded TCRs and patch test score, with significance reached at thresholds 8, 16 and 32 but not 4. All patients had alopecia, a presumed autoimmune disease, so their immune response might differ from that of healthy individuals.

This clonotype showed up many times. Its antigen is unknown. Base qualities are not provided; no much larger clone lies one nucleotide away. The meaning of the sample's time point label: patch test 2, 6 weeks after DPC sensitization. The meaning of the sample's treatment or condition label: therapeutic diphenylcyclopropenone sensitization with weekly scalp DPC. At each patch-test visit, blood was drawn before the patch test was applied. Patients were considered eligible if aged 18 to 70, diagnosed with alopecia and deemed suitable for DPC therapy, and patients were excluded if pregnant. Unfractionated whole blood was collected in Tempus Blood RNA tubes, and total RNA was extracted from that blood. The sequencing here drew on whole blood, taken in connection with sensitization to the hapten diphenylcyclopropenone (DPC). The origin of this receptor is a woman aged 18-29 years with alopecia areata. Some clones in this sample may be carry-over from other donors' samples.

The CDR3 amino acid sequence is: CSVVPQGQGTDTQYF. The DNA reads as follows: TGCAGCGTGGTTCCACAGGGTCAGGGCACAGATACGCAGTATTTT. The sequence joins TRBV29-1 to TRBJ2-3; a tentative D match to TRBD1 spans 6 bases. V gives up 6 bases and J gives up 1 base, and the segment between their germline ends measures 17 bases. CDR1 and CDR2 are read off the germline V gene as SQVTM and ANQGSEA. Spanning cysteine to phenylalanine, the CDR3 consists of 15 amino acids. Here the CDR3 DNA is all that survives: 45 bases in frame from base 1.